Below are 18 T cell receptor beta chains sequenced from a single sample in a study of CD8 T cells in Susac syndrome. Random hexamers were used to reverse transcribe roughly 0.5 to 1 ug of RNA. A single record per CDR3 protein comes from TCRdb applying MiXCR to the immunoSEQ multiplex PCR reads. The sample gives around 200,000 distinct CDR3 sequences, around 95% of which show up once; 0.095% to 0.12% is in the top ten. Sequenced: CD4+ T cells from PBMCs. These receptors were collected from a human donor in good health.

The V and J genes are TRBV3-1 and TRBJ1-5, with a weak D call TRBD1 (6 bases). V was shortened by 3 bases and J by 7 bases, with 13 bases between the two germline ends. The germline V gene has CDR1 LGHDT and CDR2 YNNKEL (reference sequence). This CDR3 contains 14 residues. The CDR3 coding sequence is TGTGCCAGCAGCCACCACGAGGGGGGACAGCCCCAGCATTTT. Translated: CASSHHEGGQPQHF.

This clonotype was seen a few times. The chain is built from TRBV3-1 and TRBJ2-1; 7 bases are shared with TRBD1. Germline V CDR1 and CDR2: LGHDT, YNNKEL (reference sequence). V gave up 4 bases and J gave up 0 bases; unmatched junction bases: 0. The CDR3 consists of 14 residues. CDR3 nucleotide sequence: TGTGCCAGCAGCCGGGACAGCTCCTACAATGAGCAGTTCTTC. This encodes CASSRDSSYNEQFF.

The rearrangement links TRBV7-2 to TRBJ1-4; D gene unclear. The length of the CDR3 is 13 residues. Germline values: CDR1 SGHTA, CDR2 FQGNSA. V was trimmed by 3 bases and J by 5 bases, leaving 7 bases between them. CDR3 DNA sequence: TGTGCCAGCAGCTTCGACGGGAATGAAAAACTGTTTTTT. Amino acids: CASSFDGNEKLFF.

The V and J genes are TRBV4-3 and TRBJ2-7; perhaps TRBD1 as D (5 bases). Germline V gives CDR1 LGHNA, CDR2 YSLEER. Trimming removed 1 base from V and 0 bases from J, with 10 bases in between. The CDR3 covers 15 residues. This CDR3 is CASSQVGRGSYEQYF. Here the CDR3 DNA reads TGCGCCAGCAGCCAAGTGGGAAGGGGCTCCTACGAGCAGTACTTC.

The rearrangement uses TRBV5-6 and TRBJ2-7, with TRBD1 as a possible D gene (6 bases). The V gene lost 4 bases and the J gene lost 3 bases, with 17 bases spanning the gap. This CDR3 has 15 amino acids. Germline assignment: CDR1 SGHDT and CDR2 YYEEEE. CDR3 sequence: CASSTYPTGFYEQYF. CDR3 DNA sequence: TGTGCCAGCAGCACCTACCCCACAGGGTTCTACGAGCAGTACTTC.

The DNA for the CDR3 is TGTGCCAGCAGCTTTGGGTTAAGGCGGTACGAGCAGTACTTC. Encoded protein: CASSFGLRRYEQYF. This chain joins TRBV5-4 and TRBJ2-7; no firm D call. This CDR3 is built from 14 residues. Trimming took off 2 bases at V and 4 bases at J, with 13 bases between the two ends. Germline values: CDR1 SGHNT, CDR2 YYREEE (reference sequence).

The rearrangement joins TRBV6-1 to TRBJ2-5, with D possibly being TRBD1 or TRBD2 (5 bases each). Germline V gene sequence: CDR1 MNHNS, CDR2 SASEGT. This CDR3 spans 16 amino acids. Trimming cost V 5 bases and J 1 base, with 17 bases left between them. CDR3 nucleotides: TGTGCCAGCAGTACCCCTGGTTGGGGGAGCCAAGAGACCCAGTACTTC. As protein: CASSTPGWGSQETQYF.

J is TRBJ2-7 and V is TRBV7-2, with D uncertain. The germline V gene encodes CDR1 SGHTA and CDR2 FQGNSA. Trimming removed 4 bases from V and 3 bases from J, with 10 bases in between. CDR3 length: 13 amino acids. The CDR3 bases are TGTGCCAGCAGCTACCCCCTCCTCTACGAGCAGTACTTC. Translating it yields CASSYPLLYEQYF. Filled out from reference TRBV7-2 and TRBJ2-7, the complete variable domain reads GAGVSQSPSNKVTEKGKDVELRCDPISGHTALYWYRQSLGQGLEFLIYFQGNSAPDKSGLPSDRFSAERTGGSVSTLTIQRTQQEDSAVYLCASSYPLLYEQYFGPGTRLTVT.

This sequence joins TRBV20-1 and TRBJ1-5; maybe TRBD1 (6 bases). The CDR3 is 15 residues long. The germline gives CDR1 DFQATT, CDR2 SNEGSKA (reference sequence). V was pared by 6 bases and J by 1 base, with 16 bases between. The CDR3 DNA is TGCAGTGCCCCTAGAGGGGGGGCGAGCAATCAGCCCCAGCATTTT. Translated, it gives CSAPRGGASNQPQHF.

The rearrangement uses TRBV29-1 and TRBJ1-1; D gene ambiguous. The CDR3 covers 13 residues. Per the germline V gene, CDR1 is SQVTM and CDR2 is ANQGSEA. The V end was cut by 6 bases, the J end by 1 base, with 12 bases between. As DNA, the CDR3 is TGCAGCGTCGATCCCCGGCGGAACACTGAAGCTTTCTTT. Residues: CSVDPRRNTEAFF.

The chain is built from TRBV3-1 and TRBJ1-2; D is possibly TRBD1 (5 bases). Germline V gene data show CDR1 as LGHDT and CDR2 as YNNKEL (reference sequence). With 3 bases removed from V and 4 bases from J, the gap between germline ends came to 21 bases. There are 17 residues in the CDR3. The CDR3 loop reads CASSQFRGAFFFYGYTF. In DNA, the CDR3 is TGTGCCAGCAGCCAGTTCCGGGGCGCATTTTTTTTCTATGGCTACACCTTC.

This rearrangement joins TRBV3-1 to TRBJ1-1, with D possibly matching TRBD1 (5 bases). CDR1 is LGHDT, CDR2 YNNKEL, per germline (reference sequence). This CDR3 has 12 amino acids. The V gene lost 1 base and the J gene lost 11 bases, with 11 bases spanning the gap. CDR3 region: CASSQGEGNAFF. For the CDR3, the DNA is TGTGCCAGCAGCCAAGGTGAGGGGAATGCTTTCTTT.

CDR3 sequence (DNA): TGTGCCACCAGCAGAGATTCATGGGACAAAAACATTCAGTACTTC. Its translation is CATSRDSWDKNIQYF. V is TRBV15 and J is TRBJ2-4; D ambiguous. V dropped 0 bases and J dropped 3 bases, with 9 bases sitting between them. The CDR3 runs 15 residues. Germline CDR1 is LNHNV and CDR2 is YYDKDF (reference sequence).

V and J are TRBV19 and TRBJ1-5; D is undetermined. Trimming took off 5 bases at V and 4 bases at J, with 12 bases between the two ends. This CDR3 contains 14 residues. CDR1 and CDR2 (germline): LNHDA, SQIVND (reference sequence). The DNA for the CDR3 is TGTGCCAGTAGTCCCACCGGAGCTAATCAGCCCCAGCATTTT. Translation gives CASSPTGANQPQHF.

The gene calls are TRBV5-4 and TRBJ2-7, with no clear D. The CDR3 has 14 amino acids. Trimming took 4 bases from V and 2 from J, leaving 13 bases between them. Germline lookup yields CDR1 SGHNT and CDR2 YYREEE (reference sequence). CDR3 sequence reads: CASSRVPFTYEQYF. In DNA form, the CDR3 reads TGTGCCAGCAGCCGAGTCCCCTTTACCTACGAGCAGTACTTC.

This rearrangement joins TRBV25-1 to TRBJ2-3; perhaps D is TRBD1 or TRBD2 (6 bases each). V was clipped by 4 bases and J by 3 bases, with 14 bases between them. Germline V gene sequence: CDR1 MGHDK, CDR2 SYGVNS. There are 15 residues in the CDR3. Here the CDR3 DNA reads TGTGCCAGCAGTGGTCCCCGGGGGCGGACAGATACGCAGTATTTT. This gives the protein CASSGPRGRTDTQYF.

This sequence joins TRBV5-1 and TRBJ1-2; D is ambiguous. This CDR3 contains 13 residues. In germline, CDR1 is SGHRS, CDR2 YFSETQ. V lost 2 bases to trimming and J lost 2 bases, with 7 bases between them. Here the CDR3 reads CASSFGRNYGYTF. For the CDR3, the DNA is TGCGCCAGCAGCTTTGGCAGGAACTATGGCTACACCTTC.

The gene calls are TRBV19 and TRBJ2-1; TRBD2 agrees at 7 bases. Germline CDR1 is LNHDA and CDR2 is SQIVND (reference sequence). This CDR3 region has 12 residues. Trimming took 9 bases from V and 7 from J; bases not matched to a gene: 6. In nucleotides, the CDR3 is TGTGCCAGGCCCCCACTAGCGAATGAGCAGTTCTTC. It specifies CARPPLANEQFF.